These 28 T cell receptor beta chains were sequenced from one sample in a study of blood T cell repertoires in COVID-19. Repertoires were generated with immunoSEQ multiplex PCR, while TCRdb's copy carries only in-frame clones and drops some. The sample holds roughly 190,000 clones, roughly 84% seen once. Sequencing was done on a sample of PBMCs or T cells enriched from blood (not recorded which). These TCRs come from a woman aged 25 to 39 who had been exposed to COVID-19.

This clone has only one observation. The chain is built from TRBV10-2 and TRBJ1-4, with D possibly TRBD1 on 5 matching bases. The V and J ends lost 0 bases and 8 bases respectively, with 13 bases between them. Germline CDR1 reads WSHSY; CDR2 reads SAAADI. This CDR3 has 15 amino acids. This CDR3 reads CASSESGGEGEKLFF. The CDR3 nucleotides read TGCGCCAGCAGTGAGTCGGGGGGGGAAGGCGAAAAACTGTTTTTT.

J is TRBJ1-4 and V is TRBV14, with D possibly matching TRBD1 (6 bases). The V end lost 2 bases, the J end lost 6 bases, and 16 bases lay between the germline ends. From germline, CDR1 is SGHDN and CDR2 FVKESK. This CDR3 spans 16 amino acids. CDR3 in DNA: TGTGCCAGCAGCCAAACATCCCCTGAGGGGGATGAAAAACTGTTTTTT. As protein: CASSQTSPEGDEKLFF.

This clone appeared a single time. The chain joins TRBV29-1 to TRBJ2-1; tentative D call: TRBD2 (5 bases). The germline V and J ends were trimmed by 4 bases and 1 base, with 14 bases remaining between them. This CDR3 has 15 amino acids. Germline values: CDR1 SQVTM, CDR2 ANQGSEA. CDR3: CSVVKAVTSYNEQFF. The CDR3 nucleotides read TGCAGCGTTGTTAAAGCGGTCACGTCCTACAATGAGCAGTTCTTC.

The chain recombines TRBV12-3 or TRBV12-4 with TRBJ2-5; 9 positions match TRBD1. CDR3 length equals 13 residues. The ends lost 5 bases at V and 5 bases at J; junction bases unmatched: 3. The CDR3 is CASSNRGQETQYF. DNA for the CDR3: TGTGCCAGCAGTAACAGGGGGCAGGAGACCCAGTACTTC.

V is TRBV2 and J is TRBJ1-2; 7 bases line up with TRBD1. Germline CDR1 reads SNHLY; CDR2 reads FYNNEI. The CDR3 runs 21 residues. The V and J ends lost 2 bases and 4 bases, in that order; junction bases with no gene match: 25. CDR3: CASSETPPQLLWTGDSYGYTF. The CDR3 nucleotides are TGTGCCAGCAGTGAAACTCCTCCCCAACTCCTCTGGACAGGAGATTCCTATGGCTACACCTTC.

This clone appeared once. This sequence joins TRBV18 and TRBJ1-6, with D possibly matching TRBD1 (5 bases). Between the trimmed V and J ends, which lost 3 bases and 8 bases, there was a span of 14 bases. The germline gives CDR1 KGHSH, CDR2 LQKENI. The CDR3 totals 15 residues. The DNA for the CDR3 is TGTGCCAGCTCACCCGGGGGGGGTGGCGATTCACCCCTCCACTTT. Protein product: CASSPGGGGDSPLHF.

Remarks on this clone: This same CDR3 is encoded by further DNA sequences in the sample. V is TRBV6-5 and J is TRBJ1-2, with 7 bases that match TRBD1. After removal of 4 bases from V and 4 bases from J, the junction contained 0 bases not matched to a gene. This CDR3 has 12 residues. CDR1 is MNHEY and CDR2 is SVGAGI in the germline V gene. The DNA for the CDR3 is TGTGCCAGCAGTTCAGGGGGCTATGGCTACACCTTC. It is translated as CASSSGGYGYTF.

The chain carries TRBV27 and TRBJ1-5, with D possibly TRBD1 on 6 matching bases. The ends were cut back, 5 bases at V and 5 bases at J, with 13 bases in the middle. The CDR3 covers 14 residues. Looked up from germline, CDR1 is MNHEY and CDR2 is SMNVEV (reference sequence). CDR3 DNA sequence: TGTGCCAGCAGTCCTCCTGGGGGCTATCAGCCCCAGCATTTT. This sequence encodes CASSPPGGYQPQHF.

The chain joins TRBV30 to TRBJ1-3; TRBD1 matches 7 bases. CDR3 size: 12 residues. CDR1 and CDR2 from the germline V gene are GTSNPN and SVGIG (reference sequence). V gave up 5 bases and J gave up 2 bases; unmatched junction bases: 0. The CDR3 bases are TGTGCCTGGCAGGGGGCTGGAAACACCATATATTTT. Translation gives CAWQGAGNTIYF.

The V call is TRBV27, the J call TRBJ1-6; D is undetermined. Between the trimmed V and J ends, which lost 2 bases and 4 bases, there was a span of 9 bases. Germline CDR1 is MNHEY and CDR2 is SMNVEV (reference sequence). This CDR3 comprises 15 residues. The CDR3 spells CASSLKEAYNSPLHF. In DNA, the CDR3 is TGTGCCAGCAGTTTAAAGGAGGCTTATAATTCACCCCTCCACTTT.

The gene calls are TRBV18 and TRBJ1-4, with D uncertain. Trimming shortened V by 0 bases and J by 6 bases, and 11 bases separated the two germline ends. CDR3 length: 15 residues. Germline loops: CDR1 KGHSH, CDR2 LQKENI. The chain's CDR3 is CASSPPGRRDEKLFF. The CDR3 DNA reads TGTGCCAGCTCACCACCCGGAAGACGGGATGAAAAACTGTTTTTT.

The rearrangement links TRBV12-3 or TRBV12-4 to TRBJ1-2; possible D gene TRBD1, 5 bases. The CDR3 spans 13 residues. Trimming stripped 2 bases from V and 4 bases from J, with 8 bases between. Written as DNA, the CDR3 is TGTGCCAGCAGTTTAAGACAGTTCTATGGCTACACCTTC. Encoded protein: CASSLRQFYGYTF.

This clone was counted a few times. The V call is TRBV3-1 (or the pseudogene TRBV3-2), the J call TRBJ1-3; D gene unclear. CDR3 length equals 15 residues. V gave up 3 bases and J gave up 2 bases, with 11 bases separating them. Germline V gene sequence: CDR1 LGHDT, CDR2 YNNKEL (reference sequence). The CDR3 sequence is CASSQARTAGNTIYF. The CDR3 region has the DNA TGTGCCAGCAGCCAGGCTCGGACTGCTGGAAACACCATATATTTT.

The rearrangement links TRBV27 to TRBJ1-1; weak D call: TRBD1 (5 bases). V was clipped by 1 base and J by 9 bases, with 9 bases between them. The germline gives CDR1 MNHEY, CDR2 SMNVEV (reference sequence). The CDR3 length is 12 residues. CDR3 DNA: TGTGCCAGCAGTTTATTGGGGGGGAAAGCTTTCTTT. It specifies CASSLLGGKAFF.

V is TRBV5-1 and J is TRBJ1-3; D might be TRBD1 (5 bases). The CDR3 runs to 15 residues. Deletions cut 4 bases from V and 0 bases from J, with 11 bases between. Per germline, CDR1 SGHRS and CDR2 YFSETQ. The CDR3 sequence: CASSRTRVSGNTIYF. CDR3 bases: TGCGCCAGCAGCCGGACCAGGGTCTCTGGAAACACCATATATTTT.

The V call is TRBV11-3, the J call TRBJ2-3, with unresolved D. Germline loops: CDR1 SGHNT, CDR2 YENEEA. The V end was cut by 5 bases, the J end by 1 base, with 10 bases between. The CDR3 is 14 amino acids. CDR3: CASSKVRGTDTQYF. The CDR3 region has the DNA TGTGCCAGCAGCAAAGTCCGGGGCACAGATACGCAGTATTTT.

The chain recombines TRBV5-8 with TRBJ1-4; no definite D call. Germline-derived CDR1 and CDR2 are SGHTS and YDEGEE. V lost 5 bases and J 7 bases, leaving 18 bases between the germline ends. This CDR3 region has 15 residues. The CDR3: CASSIGRGFVEKLFF. The CDR3 DNA follows: TGTGCCAGCAGTATAGGTCGGGGTTTCGTTGAAAAACTGTTTTTT.

This chain joins TRBV6-5 and TRBJ1-1, with D unclear. Germline CDR1 MNHEY, CDR2 SVGAGI. The length of the CDR3 is 12 residues. The germline V and J ends were trimmed by 6 bases and 1 base, with 6 bases remaining between them. The CDR3 bases are TGTGCCAGCAGCAACAGGAACACTGAAGCTTTCTTT. It translates to CASSNRNTEAFF.

The chain employs TRBV7-2 and TRBJ2-1; possibly TRBD2 for D (6 bases). Germline values: CDR1 SGHTA, CDR2 FQGNSA. The V end lost 5 bases, the J end lost 3 bases, and 14 bases lay between the germline ends. This CDR3 spans 15 amino acids. This CDR3 is CASSPGPTSYNEQFF. CDR3 nucleotides: TGTGCCAGCAGCCCGGGACCGACTAGCTACAATGAGCAGTTCTTC.

This clone was recorded once. At one end, the junction sequence differs from germline, possibly due to a read error. The chain recombines TRBV20-1 with TRBJ2-5; D not certain. The CDR3 sequence is 9 residues long. The germline CDR1 and CDR2 sequences are DFQATT and SNEGSKA (reference sequence). The DNA for the CDR3 is TGCAGTCCCCAAAAGACCCAGTACTTC. Its translation is CSPQKTQYF.

The rearrangement joins TRBV6-4 to TRBJ2-5, with a weak D call TRBD2 (5 bases). Trimming cost V 8 bases and J 4 bases, with 14 bases left between them. The CDR3 runs 13 residues. Germline lookup yields CDR1 MRHNA and CDR2 SNTAGT. As DNA, the CDR3 is TGTGCCAGCGCCCCCGATCGGGGAGAGACCCAGTACTTC. This translates into CASAPDRGETQYF.

The chain combines TRBV9 with TRBJ2-7; TRBD2 is a possible D gene (7 bases). The CDR3 extends over 15 amino acids. Germline V lookup: CDR1 SGDLS, CDR2 YYNGEE. The V gene lost 0 bases and the J gene lost 6 bases, with 16 bases spanning the gap. CDR3 residues: CASSVGGGARLEQYF. CDR3 in DNA: TGTGCCAGCAGCGTAGGAGGGGGGGCGAGGCTCGAGCAGTACTTC.

This sequence joins TRBV19 and TRBJ1-5, with a weak D call TRBD1 (5 bases). The CDR3 consists of 15 residues. CDR1 and CDR2 from the germline V gene are LNHDA and SQIVND (reference sequence). Between the trimmed V and J ends, which lost 1 base and 6 bases, there was a span of 13 bases. The CDR3 protein is CASSIVGRVGQPQHF. As DNA, the CDR3 is TGTGCCAGTAGTATAGTAGGCAGGGTTGGTCAGCCCCAGCATTTT.

V usage is TRBV15 and J usage is TRBJ1-5; weak D call: TRBD1 (6 bases). Germline V gene lookup returns CDR1 LNHNV and CDR2 YYDKDF (reference sequence). V lost 0 bases to trimming and J lost 1 base, with 22 bases between them. This CDR3 is built from 20 residues. The CDR3 loop reads CATSRDIGGVRAVSNQPQHF. In DNA form, the CDR3 reads TGTGCCACCAGCAGAGATATTGGGGGCGTCAGGGCCGTAAGCAATCAGCCCCAGCATTTT.

This clone was picked up a small number of times. The rearrangement joins TRBV15 to TRBJ1-2; 8 bases line up with TRBD1. The CDR3 sequence is 13 residues long. Germline V CDR1 and CDR2: LNHNV, YYDKDF (reference sequence). The V gene end was trimmed by 4 bases and the J gene end by 8 bases; junction bases not matched to a gene: 6. CDR3 amino acids: CATSTRTGQGYTF. Here the CDR3 DNA reads TGTGCCACCAGCACCAGGACAGGGCAGGGCTACACCTTC. The variable domain in full, with the rest retrieved from reference TRBV15 and TRBJ1-2, is DAMVIQNPRYQVTQFGKPVTLSCSQTLNHNVMYWYQQKSSQAPKLLFHYYDKDFNNEADTPDNFQSRRPNTSFCFLDIRSPGLGDTAMYLCATSTRTGQGYTFGSGTRLTVV.

In its sample, this clone is medium-sized (0.01 to 0.1%). The chain joins TRBV10-2 to TRBJ2-7; TRBD1 matches at 8 bases. The CDR3 consists of 14 residues. J was trimmed by 3 bases and V by 3 bases; bases with no gene match: 4. Germline CDR1 is WSHSY and CDR2 is SAAADI. The CDR3 DNA follows: TGCGCCAGCAGTGACTCCGGGACAGGCTACGAGCAGTACTTC. As protein: CASSDSGTGYEQYF.

The rearrangement uses TRBV18 and TRBJ2-7, with TRBD1 as a possible D gene (5 bases). This CDR3 is 14 amino acids long. Germline CDR1 KGHSH, CDR2 LQKENI. Trimming took 6 bases from V and 0 from J, leaving 12 bases between them. As DNA, the CDR3 is TGTGCCAGCTCTACAGGATCCCCCTCCTACGAGCAGTACTTC. This codes for CASSTGSPSYEQYF.

The genes are TRBV9 and TRBJ1-3; 7 bases align to TRBD1. The J segment lost 4 bases and the V segment lost 8 bases, leaving 3 bases of the junction unmatched. The CDR3 has 12 amino acids. In germline, CDR1 is SGDLS, CDR2 YYNGEE. CDR3 sequence: CASQGDGNTIYF. The CDR3 region has the DNA TGTGCCAGTCAGGGGGACGGAAACACCATATATTTT.